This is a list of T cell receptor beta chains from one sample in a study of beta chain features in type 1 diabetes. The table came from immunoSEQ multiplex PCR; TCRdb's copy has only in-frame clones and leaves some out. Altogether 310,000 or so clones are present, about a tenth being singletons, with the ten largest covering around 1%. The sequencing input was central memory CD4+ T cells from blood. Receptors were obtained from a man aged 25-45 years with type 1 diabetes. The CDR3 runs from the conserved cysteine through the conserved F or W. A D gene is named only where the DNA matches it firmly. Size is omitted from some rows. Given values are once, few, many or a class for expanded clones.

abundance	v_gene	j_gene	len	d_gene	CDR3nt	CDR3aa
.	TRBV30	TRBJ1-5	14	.	TGTGCCTGGAGTGCCCTCGGGCTCAATCAGCCCCAGCATTTT	CAWSALGLNQPQHF
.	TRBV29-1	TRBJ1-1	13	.	TGCAGCGTTCCGGACAGTTTGAACACTGAAGCTTTCTTT	CSVPDSLNTEAFF
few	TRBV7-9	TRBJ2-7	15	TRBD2	TGTGCCAGCAGCTCGCGGGGTAGCGGGGGTTACGAGCAGTACTTC	CASSSRGSGGYEQYF
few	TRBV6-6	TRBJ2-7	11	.	TGTGCCAGCACCGGGGGTTACGAGCAGTACTTC	CASTGGYEQYF
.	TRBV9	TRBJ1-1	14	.	TGTGCCAGCAGCGTTTGGGGGCAGAACACTGAAGCTTTCTTT	CASSVWGQNTEAFF
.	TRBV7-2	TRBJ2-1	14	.	TGTGCCAGCAGCTCTTATGGTTCGTACAATGAGCAGTTCTTC	CASSSYGSYNEQFF
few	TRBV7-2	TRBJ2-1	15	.	TGTGCCAGCAGCTTCCAGGGGGGACTTAGGAATGAGCAGTTCTTC	CASSFQGGLRNEQFF
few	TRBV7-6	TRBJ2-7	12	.	TGTGCCAGCAGCTTAGATAGGGGCGAGCAGTACTTC	CASSLDRGEQYF
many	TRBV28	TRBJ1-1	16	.	TGTGCCAGCAGGTCGGACGGCCGGAGGAGCAACACTGAAGCTTTCTTT	CASRSDGRRSNTEAFF
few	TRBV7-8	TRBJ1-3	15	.	TGTGCCAGCAGCTTAGGGCCGCAGATCGGAAACACCATATATTTT	CASSLGPQIGNTIYF
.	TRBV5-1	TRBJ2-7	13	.	TGCGCCAGCAGCTTGGTCTCGGGTGGCGAGCAGTACTTC	CASSLVSGGEQYF
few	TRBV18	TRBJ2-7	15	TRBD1	TGTGCCAGCTCACCGGACAGGAACCCCTCCTACGAGCAGTACTTC	CASSPDRNPSYEQYF
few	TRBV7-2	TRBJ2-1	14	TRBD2	TGTGCCAGCAGCTTAAGCGGGGCCTACAATGAGCAGTTCTTC	CASSLSGAYNEQFF
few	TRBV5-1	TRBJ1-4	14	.	TGCGCCAGCAGCCTCGGACAGAATCATGAAAAACTGTTTTTT	CASSLGQNHEKLFF
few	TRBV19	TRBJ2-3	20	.	TGTGCCAGTAGTATAGATCCCCCCGGAGGGGGGACCACATTCACAGATACGCAGTATTTT	CASSIDPPGGGTTFTDTQYF
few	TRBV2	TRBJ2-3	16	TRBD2	TGTGCCAGCAGTGCCCGCCGGGGGGGCGGCACAGATACGCAGTATTTT	CASSARRGGGTDTQYF
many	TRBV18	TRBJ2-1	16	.	TGTGCCAGCTCACCTCTTGCGGGTAGCTCCTACAATGAGCAGTTCTTC	CASSPLAGSSYNEQFF
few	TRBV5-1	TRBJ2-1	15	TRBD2	TGCGCCAGCAGCCCCCTAGCGGGGGGTGTAGATGAGCAGTTCTTC	CASSPLAGGVDEQFF
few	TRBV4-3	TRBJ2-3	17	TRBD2	TGCGCCAGCAGCCAAGAGGCAACCTATAGCGGGGCAGATACGCAGTATTTT	CASSQEATYSGADTQYF
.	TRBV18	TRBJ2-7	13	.	TGTGCCAGCTCACCCCCCGCGGGGTACGAGCAGTACTTC	CASSPPAGYEQYF
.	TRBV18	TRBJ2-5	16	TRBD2	TGTGCCAGCTCACCCCAAGCGGGGGGAAACCAAGAGACCCAGTACTTC	CASSPQAGGNQETQYF
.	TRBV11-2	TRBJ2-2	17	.	TGTGCCAGCAGCCGTTCTCGACAGTTTTCCACCACCGGGGAGCTGTTTTTT	CASSRSRQFSTTGELFF
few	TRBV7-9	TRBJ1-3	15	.	TGTGCCAGCAGCACCCGGGGTCAACTTGGAAACACCATATATTTT	CASSTRGQLGNTIYF
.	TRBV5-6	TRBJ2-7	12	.	TGTGCCAGCAGCTTGGGGCGGTACGAGCAGTACTTC	CASSLGRYEQYF
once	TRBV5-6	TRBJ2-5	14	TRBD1	TGTGCCAGCAGAAAACAGGGGTCCCAAGAGACCCAGTACTTC	CASRKQGSQETQYF
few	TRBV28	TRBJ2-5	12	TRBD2	TGTGCCAGCGGTAGGCGGGGGGAGACCCAGTACTTC	CASGRRGETQYF
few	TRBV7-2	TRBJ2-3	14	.	TGTGCCAGCAGCCCAGGTCCCCTAGCTGGTACGCAGTATTTT	CASSPGPLAGTQYF
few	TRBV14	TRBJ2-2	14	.	TGTGCCAGCAGCCAAGTATACCGGGGCGGGGAGCTGTTTTTT	CASSQVYRGGELFF
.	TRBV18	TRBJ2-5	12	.	TGTGCCAGCTCACCACGTAAAGAGACCCAGTACTTC	CASSPRKETQYF
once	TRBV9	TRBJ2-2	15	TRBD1	TGTGCCAGCAGCGAACAGGGGGCGCGCACCGGGGAGCTGTTTTTT	CASSEQGARTGELFF
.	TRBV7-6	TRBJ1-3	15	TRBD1	TGTGCCAGCAGCCCACAGGGGGTCTCTGGAAACACCATATATTTT	CASSPQGVSGNTIYF
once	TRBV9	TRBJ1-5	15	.	TGTGCCAGCAGCGTAGATGCAGGGACCAATCAGCCCCAGCATTTT	CASSVDAGTNQPQHF
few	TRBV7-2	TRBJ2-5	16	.	TGTGCCAGCAGCTTCAGCCTGTTGGGGGGCGGTGAGACCCAGTACTTC	CASSFSLLGGGETQYF
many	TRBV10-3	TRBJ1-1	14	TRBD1	TGTGCCATCAGCCGGACAGGGGAAGGCACTGAAGCTTTCTTT	CAISRTGEGTEAFF
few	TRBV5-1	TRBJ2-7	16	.	TGCGCCAGCAGCTTGATGGGGGGGGCGAGCTCCTACGAGCAGTACTTC	CASSLMGGASSYEQYF
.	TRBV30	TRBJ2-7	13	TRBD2	TGTGCCTGGAGCCGACTAGCGGGGTACGAGCAGTACTTC	CAWSRLAGYEQYF
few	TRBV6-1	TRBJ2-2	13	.	TGTGCCAGCAGTCGGGATTTCACCGGGGAGCTGTTTTTT	CASSRDFTGELFF
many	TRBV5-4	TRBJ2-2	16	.	TGTGCCAGCAGCTTGGCTAGAGGGGCGGACACCGGGGAGCTGTTTTTT	CASSLARGADTGELFF
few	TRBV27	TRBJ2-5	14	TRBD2	TGTGCCAGCAGCGGACTAGCGGGGAAAGAGACCCAGTACTTC	CASSGLAGKETQYF
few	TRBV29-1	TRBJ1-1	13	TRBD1	TGCAGCGTTGAGGCCAGGGGGCTGGCTGAAGCTTTCTTT	CSVEARGLAEAFF
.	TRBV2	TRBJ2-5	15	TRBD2	TGTGCCAGCAGTGTCCTAGCGGGGGGTCGGGAGACCCAGTACTTC	CASSVLAGGRETQYF
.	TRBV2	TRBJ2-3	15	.	TGTGCCAGCAGTGACCTCTGGTTGAGCACAGATACGCAGTATTTT	CASSDLWLSTDTQYF
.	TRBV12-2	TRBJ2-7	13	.	TGTGCAAGTCGCCCCCAAGGAGGGCACGAGCAGTACTTC	CASRPQGGHEQYF
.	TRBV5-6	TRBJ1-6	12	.	TGTGCCAGCGCGCGAGATAATTCACCCCTCCACTTT	CASARDNSPLHF
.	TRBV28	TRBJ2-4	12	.	TGTGCCAGCAGTTTGGTCCCGATGGGCCAGTACTTC	CASSLVPMGQYF
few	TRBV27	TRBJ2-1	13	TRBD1	TGTGCCAGCAGTTTAAGGACAGGGGAAGGACAGTTCTTC	CASSLRTGEGQFF
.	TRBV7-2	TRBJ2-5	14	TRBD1	TGTGCCAGCAGCTCTCAGACAGGGGAAGAGACCCAGTACTTC	CASSSQTGEETQYF
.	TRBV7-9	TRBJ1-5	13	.	TGTGCCAGCAGCCGGGACAGCAATCAGCCCCAGCATTTT	CASSRDSNQPQHF
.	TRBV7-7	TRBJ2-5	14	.	TGTGCTAGCAGCCCTGCTAGCGAGGAAGAGACCCAGTACTTC	CASSPASEEETQYF
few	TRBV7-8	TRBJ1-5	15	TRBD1	TGTGCCAGCAGCTTAGCGACAGGGCCTAATCAGCCCCAGCATTTT	CASSLATGPNQPQHF
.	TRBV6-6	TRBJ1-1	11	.	TGTGCCAGCCAGGGAAACACTGAAGCTTTCTTT	CASQGNTEAFF
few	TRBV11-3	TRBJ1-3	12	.	TGTGCCAGCAGCGACGGAGGAAACACCATATATTTT	CASSDGGNTIYF
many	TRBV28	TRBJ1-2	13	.	TGTGCCAGCAGCCCGAGCGGCTCCTATGGCTACACCTTC	CASSPSGSYGYTF
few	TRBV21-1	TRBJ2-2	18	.	TGTGCCAGCAGCGCCGAGATGGACATTCCCGCGAACACCGGGGAGCTGTTTTTT	CASSAEMDIPANTGELFF
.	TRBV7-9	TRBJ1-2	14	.	TGTGCCAGCAGCTTAAGTCAGGCTACCTATGGCTACACCTTC	CASSLSQATYGYTF
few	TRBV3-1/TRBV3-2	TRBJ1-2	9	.	TGTGCCAGCAGAGAGGGATGCACCTTC	CASREGCTF